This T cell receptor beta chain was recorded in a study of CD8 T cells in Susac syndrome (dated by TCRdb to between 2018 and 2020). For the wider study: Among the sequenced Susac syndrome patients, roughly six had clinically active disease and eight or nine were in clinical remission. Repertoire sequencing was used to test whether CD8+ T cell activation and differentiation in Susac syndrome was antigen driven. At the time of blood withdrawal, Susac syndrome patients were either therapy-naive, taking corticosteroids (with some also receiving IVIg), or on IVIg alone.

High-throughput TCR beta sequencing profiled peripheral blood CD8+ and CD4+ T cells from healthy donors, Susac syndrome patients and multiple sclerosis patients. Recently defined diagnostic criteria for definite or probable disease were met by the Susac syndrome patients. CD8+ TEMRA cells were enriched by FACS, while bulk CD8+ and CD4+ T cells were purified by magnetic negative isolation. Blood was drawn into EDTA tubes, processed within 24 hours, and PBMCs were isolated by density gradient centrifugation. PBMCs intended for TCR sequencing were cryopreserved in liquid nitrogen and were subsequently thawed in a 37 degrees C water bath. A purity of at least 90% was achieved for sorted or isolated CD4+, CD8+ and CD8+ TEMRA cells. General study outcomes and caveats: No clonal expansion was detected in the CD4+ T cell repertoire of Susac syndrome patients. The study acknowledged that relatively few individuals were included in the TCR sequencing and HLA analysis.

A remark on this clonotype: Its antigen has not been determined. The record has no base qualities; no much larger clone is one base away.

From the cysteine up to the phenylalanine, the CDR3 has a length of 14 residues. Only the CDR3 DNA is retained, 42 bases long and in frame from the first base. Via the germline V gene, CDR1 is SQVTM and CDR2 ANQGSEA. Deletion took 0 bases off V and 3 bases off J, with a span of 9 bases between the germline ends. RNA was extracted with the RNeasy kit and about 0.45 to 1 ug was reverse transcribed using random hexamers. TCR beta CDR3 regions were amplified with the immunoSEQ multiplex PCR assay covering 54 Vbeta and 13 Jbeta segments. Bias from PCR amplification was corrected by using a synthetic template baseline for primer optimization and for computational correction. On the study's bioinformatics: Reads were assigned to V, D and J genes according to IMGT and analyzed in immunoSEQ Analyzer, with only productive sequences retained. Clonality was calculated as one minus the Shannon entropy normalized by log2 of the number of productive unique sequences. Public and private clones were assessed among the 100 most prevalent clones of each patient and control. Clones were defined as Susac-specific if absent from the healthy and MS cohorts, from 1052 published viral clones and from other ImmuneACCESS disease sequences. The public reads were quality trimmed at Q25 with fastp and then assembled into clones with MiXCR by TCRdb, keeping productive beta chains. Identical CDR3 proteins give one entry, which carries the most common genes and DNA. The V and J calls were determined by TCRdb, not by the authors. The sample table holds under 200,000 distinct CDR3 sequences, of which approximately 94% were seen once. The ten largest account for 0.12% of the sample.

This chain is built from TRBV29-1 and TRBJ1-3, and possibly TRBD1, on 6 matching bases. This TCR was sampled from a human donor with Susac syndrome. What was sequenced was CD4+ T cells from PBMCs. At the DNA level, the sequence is TGCAGCGTTGAAGACAGGGGTAATGGAAACACCATATATTTT. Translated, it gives CSVEDRGNGNTIYF.